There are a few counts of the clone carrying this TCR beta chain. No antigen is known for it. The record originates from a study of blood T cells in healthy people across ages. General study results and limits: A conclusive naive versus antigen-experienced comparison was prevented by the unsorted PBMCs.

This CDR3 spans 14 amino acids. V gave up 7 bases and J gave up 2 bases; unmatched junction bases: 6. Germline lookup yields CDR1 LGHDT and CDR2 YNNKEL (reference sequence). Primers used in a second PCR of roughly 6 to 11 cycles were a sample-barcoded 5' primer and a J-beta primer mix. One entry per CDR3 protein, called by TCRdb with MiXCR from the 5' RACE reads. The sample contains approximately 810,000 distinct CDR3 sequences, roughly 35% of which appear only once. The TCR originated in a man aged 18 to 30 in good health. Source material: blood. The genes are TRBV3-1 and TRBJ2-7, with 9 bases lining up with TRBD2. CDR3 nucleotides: TGTGCCAGCACCCCTTCTAGCGGGGCCTACGAGCAGTACTTC. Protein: CASTPSSGAYEQYF.